This is a list of T cell receptor beta chains from one sample in a study of T cells after yellow fever vaccination. TCRdb analysed the 5' RACE reads with MiXCR anew, one entry per CDR3 protein. The sample has 300,000 to 350,000 distinct CDR3 sequences, almost 4% seen once. Sequencing used PBMCs, obtained 5 days after the yellow fever booster vaccination. All receptors come from a man between 18 and 35 years old who received the YFV17D yellow fever vaccine. CDR3s include the opening cysteine and the closing phenylalanine or tryptophan. Each record gives: D gene, J gene, clone size, V gene, CDR3 DNA, CDR3 protein. D genes are given only for firm matches. Size values are once, few and many counts, or a class for expanded clones, and some rows have none.

D: TRBD2; J: TRBJ2-3; size: few; V: TRBV5-4; DNA: TGTGCCAGCAGCTCCGTTAGCGGGGGAAGTGATACGCAGTATTTT; CDR3: CASSSVSGGSDTQYF
D: TRBD2; J: TRBJ2-1; size: few; V: TRBV7-8; DNA: TGTGCCAGCAGGGCGGGGGGCTCCTACAATGAGCAGTTCTTC; CDR3: CASRAGGSYNEQFF
D: TRBD2; J: TRBJ2-3; size: .; V: TRBV7-9; DNA: TGTGCCAGCAGCTTAGGATGGCTAGCGGGGGGGCCAGATACGCAGTATTTT; CDR3: CASSLGWLAGGPDTQYF
D: TRBD1; J: TRBJ2-1; size: .; V: TRBV7-6; DNA: TGTGCCAGCAGCGACACAGGGGTTTCTCACAATGAGCAGTTCTTC; CDR3: CASSDTGVSHNEQFF
D: .; J: TRBJ1-1; size: many; V: TRBV7-2; DNA: TGTGCCAGCCTGTTCCTTACGAACACTGAAGCTTTCTTT; CDR3: CASLFLTNTEAFF
D: .; J: TRBJ2-1; size: .; V: TRBV5-1; DNA: TGCGCCAGCAGCTCGGGCCCCGGGGATGAGCAGTTCTTC; CDR3: CASSSGPGDEQFF
D: .; J: TRBJ1-1; size: many; V: TRBV20-1; DNA: TGCAGTGCTAAACACAGGGTTCACACTGAAGCTTTCTTT; CDR3: CSAKHRVHTEAFF
D: .; J: TRBJ1-6; size: .; V: TRBV12-3/TRBV12-4; DNA: TGTGCCAGCAGTTTATTACAAGATTCACCCCTCCACTTT; CDR3: CASSLLQDSPLHF
D: TRBD1; J: TRBJ2-7; size: many; V: TRBV4-3; DNA: TGCGCCAGCAGCCAAGATTGGTCAGGGGGCCCCTACGAGCAGTACTTC; CDR3: CASSQDWSGGPYEQYF
D: .; J: TRBJ2-1; size: many; V: TRBV4-3; DNA: TGCGCCAGCAGCCGGAGATTGACGGACACCTACAATGAGCAGTTCTTC; CDR3: CASSRRLTDTYNEQFF
D: .; J: TRBJ2-3; size: many; V: TRBV27; DNA: TGTGCCAGCAGCGGAAACACAGATACGCAGTATTTT; CDR3: CASSGNTDTQYF
D: .; J: TRBJ2-1; size: few; V: TRBV24-1; DNA: TGTGCCACCAGTGAGGTCTCCCCGGGTTCCAATGAGCAGTTCTTC; CDR3: CATSEVSPGSNEQFF
D: .; J: TRBJ2-3; size: few; V: TRBV7-7; DNA: TGTGCCAGCAGCTCTGCTGGGGGTGATACGCAGTATTTT; CDR3: CASSSAGGDTQYF
D: .; J: TRBJ2-3; size: .; V: TRBV29-1; DNA: TGCAGCGTTGTAAATCCAGGAGCCGGGGATACGCAGTATTTT; CDR3: CSVVNPGAGDTQYF
D: .; J: TRBJ1-2; size: few; V: TRBV7-9; DNA: TGTGCCAGCAGCTTAGAACAGGGTAATGGCTACACCTTC; CDR3: CASSLEQGNGYTF
D: .; J: TRBJ1-2; size: many; V: TRBV7-2; DNA: TGTGCCAGCAGCTTAGTAGTTGTAGACTCCTATGGCTACACCTTC; CDR3: CASSLVVVDSYGYTF
D: .; J: TRBJ1-1; size: few; V: TRBV20-1; DNA: TGCAGTGCTGGAGGAGACAACTTGAACACTCAAGCTTTCTTT; CDR3: CSAGGDNLNTQAFF
D: TRBD2; J: TRBJ2-2; size: few; V: TRBV25-1; DNA: TGTGCCAGCAGTGAATCTAGCGGGGGATACACCGGGGAGCTGTTTTTT; CDR3: CASSESSGGYTGELFF
D: .; J: TRBJ2-1; size: .; V: TRBV7-9; DNA: TGTGCCAGCAGCTTAAGCCTAAATGAGCAGTTCTTC; CDR3: CASSLSLNEQFF
D: .; J: TRBJ2-3; size: many; V: TRBV7-2; DNA: TGTGCCAGCAGCTTATCGTCGATTTCGGCTACGCAGTATTTT; CDR3: CASSLSSISATQYF
D: TRBD1; J: TRBJ1-2; size: few; V: TRBV30; DNA: TGTGCCTGGAGTACAGGGGCCTATGGCTACACCTTC; CDR3: CAWSTGAYGYTF
D: .; J: TRBJ2-3; size: many; V: TRBV12-3/TRBV12-4; DNA: TGTGCCAGCACCATTACCGGACAGGGAGGGCGGGATACGCAGTATTTT; CDR3: CASTITGQGGRDTQYF
D: .; J: TRBJ1-1; size: few; V: TRBV29-1; DNA: TGCAGCGTTTCCAGGGCCACTGAAGCTTTCTTT; CDR3: CSVSRATEAFF
D: .; J: TRBJ2-5; size: few; V: TRBV29-1; DNA: TGCAGCGTTGATGGGGGCCCGCAAGAGACCCAGTACTTC; CDR3: CSVDGGPQETQYF
D: .; J: TRBJ2-2; size: few; V: TRBV6-2/TRBV6-3; DNA: TGTGCCAGCAGTTACCACCAATACACCGGGGAGCTGTTTTTT; CDR3: CASSYHQYTGELFF
D: .; J: TRBJ2-3; size: .; V: TRBV6-2/TRBV6-3; DNA: TGTGCCAGCAGTTACTCAGAGACCACGGAATACACAGATACGCAGTATTTT; CDR3: CASSYSETTEYTDTQYF
D: .; J: TRBJ2-2; size: few; V: TRBV5-1; DNA: TGCGCCAGCAGCTTGGTTCAGCGGACCGAAAACACCGGGGAGCTGTTTTTT; CDR3: CASSLVQRTENTGELFF
D: TRBD1; J: TRBJ1-4; size: few; V: TRBV11-2; DNA: TGTGCCAGCAGCTCCAGGACAGGGATTGAAAAACTGTTTTTT; CDR3: CASSSRTGIEKLFF
D: .; J: TRBJ1-2; size: few; V: TRBV6-2/TRBV6-3; DNA: TGTTCCAGCAGTTGGCAAGGGGAAGGCGGCTACACCTTC; CDR3: CSSSWQGEGGYTF
D: .; J: TRBJ2-7; size: many; V: TRBV11-3; DNA: TGTGCCAGCAGCTTAGGACACTCCTACGAGCAGTACTTC; CDR3: CASSLGHSYEQYF
D: .; J: TRBJ1-1; size: few; V: TRBV7-2; DNA: TGTGCCAGCAGCCTCCGGGGAGGGTTTTTCGGCACTGAAGCTTTCTTT; CDR3: CASSLRGGFFGTEAFF
D: .; J: TRBJ1-5; size: few; V: TRBV10-2; DNA: TGCGCCAGCCGTCCTAGAGGCAATCAGCCCCAGCATTTT; CDR3: CASRPRGNQPQHF
D: .; J: TRBJ1-1; size: .; V: TRBV6-5; DNA: TGTGCCAGCAGTTACTCGGATTTGAACACTGAAGCTTTCTTT; CDR3: CASSYSDLNTEAFF
D: .; J: TRBJ2-5; size: many; V: TRBV4-3; DNA: TGCGCCAGCAGCCAAGCCCCCCCGCAGGGCGGGGAGACCCAGTACTTC; CDR3: CASSQAPPQGGETQYF
D: .; J: TRBJ1-5; size: .; V: TRBV6-5; DNA: TGTGCCAGCAGCCATCGGGGCAGGGCCAGTGGGAATCAGCCCCAGCATTTT; CDR3: CASSHRGRASGNQPQHF
D: TRBD2; J: TRBJ2-1; size: few; V: TRBV19; DNA: TGTGCCAGTAGTCTCGCGCGGGGGGTCTACAATGAGCAGTTCTTC; CDR3: CASSLARGVYNEQFF
D: .; J: TRBJ2-2; size: .; V: TRBV10-3; DNA: TGTGCCATCAGCCCGACAGGGAACACCGGGGAGCTGTTTTTT; CDR3: CAISPTGNTGELFF
D: TRBD2; J: TRBJ2-7; size: few; V: TRBV6-5; DNA: TGTGCCAGCAGTTACCGACAGGCAAGCGGGGGGGAGCAGTACTTC; CDR3: CASSYRQASGGEQYF
D: TRBD1; J: TRBJ1-5; size: few; V: TRBV6-6; DNA: TGTGCCAGCATTATACAGGGGGCAAGCAATCAGCCCCAGCATTTT; CDR3: CASIIQGASNQPQHF
D: TRBD1; J: TRBJ2-7; size: many; V: TRBV12-3/TRBV12-4; DNA: TGTGCCAGCAGCCTCTACGGACAGGGATACGAGCAGTACTTC; CDR3: CASSLYGQGYEQYF
D: .; J: TRBJ2-2; size: few; V: TRBV7-2; DNA: TGTGCCAGCAGCTTCGGACAGCTAAACTGGAACACCGGGGAGCTGTTTTTT; CDR3: CASSFGQLNWNTGELFF
D: .; J: TRBJ1-1; size: few; V: TRBV4-1; DNA: TGCGCCAGCAGCCAAGGGGCCACTGAAGCTTTCTTT; CDR3: CASSQGATEAFF
D: .; J: TRBJ1-4; size: many; V: TRBV5-1; DNA: TGCGCCAGCAGCTTGCAGGCGGGCGCGGGGGAAAAACTGTTTTTT; CDR3: CASSLQAGAGEKLFF
D: TRBD2; J: TRBJ2-1; size: few; V: TRBV11-2; DNA: TGTGCCAGCACGGGGGGGGAAGAGCAGTTCTTC; CDR3: CASTGGEEQFF
D: TRBD1; J: TRBJ2-2; size: few; V: TRBV7-6; DNA: TGTGCCAGCAGCTTAGCTCCCGGGACAGGGAGGGACACCGGGGAGCTGTTTTTT; CDR3: CASSLAPGTGRDTGELFF
D: TRBD2; J: TRBJ2-3; size: many; V: TRBV14; DNA: TGTGCCAGCAGCCCCCTTCGGGGGGGTCGGAGGACAGATACGCAGTATTTT; CDR3: CASSPLRGGRRTDTQYF